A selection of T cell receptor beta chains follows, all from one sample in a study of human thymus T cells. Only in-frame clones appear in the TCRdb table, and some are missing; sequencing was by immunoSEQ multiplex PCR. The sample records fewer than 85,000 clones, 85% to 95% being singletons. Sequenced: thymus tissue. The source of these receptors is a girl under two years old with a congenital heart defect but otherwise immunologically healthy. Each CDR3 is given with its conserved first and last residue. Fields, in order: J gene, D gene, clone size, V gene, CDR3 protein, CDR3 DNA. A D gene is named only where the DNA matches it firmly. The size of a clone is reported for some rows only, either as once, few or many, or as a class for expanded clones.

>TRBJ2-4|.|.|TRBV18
CASSPPVELVLSRRLAKNIQYF
TGTGCCAGCTCACCACCGGTGGAATTAGTCCTCTCCCGCCGACTAGCCAAAAACATTCAGTACTTC
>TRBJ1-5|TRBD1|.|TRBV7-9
CASSLPGTGAHGPQHF
TGTGCCAGCAGCTTACCCGGGACAGGGGCCCATGGGCCCCAGCATTTT
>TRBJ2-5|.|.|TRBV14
CASSLGQSKETQYF
TGTGCCAGCAGCCTCGGACAGAGTAAAGAGACCCAGTACTTC
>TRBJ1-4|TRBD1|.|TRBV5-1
CASSMDRGGEKLFF
TGCGCCAGCAGCATGGACAGGGGAGGCGAAAAACTGTTTTTT
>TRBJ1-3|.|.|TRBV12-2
CARAIGACLCLAGPGNTIYF
TGTGCAAGGGCGATAGGAGCCTGTCTGTGTCTGGCAGGGCCTGGAAACACCATATATTTT
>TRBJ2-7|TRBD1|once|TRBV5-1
CASSLGNRGTIF
TGCGCCAGCAGCTTGGGAAACAGGGGCACAATCTTC
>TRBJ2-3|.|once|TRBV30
CAWTPGLLRLADTQYF
TGTGCCTGGACCCCGGGACTCCTCCGTTTGGCGGATACGCAGTATTTT
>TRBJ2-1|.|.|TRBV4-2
CASSFRDASYNEQFF
TGTGCCAGCAGCTTCCGGGACGCCTCCTACAATGAGCAGTTCTTC
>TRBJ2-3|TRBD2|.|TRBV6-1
CASSEANSGGEADTQYF
TGTGCCAGCAGTGAAGCGAACTCGGGGGGGGAGGCAGATACGCAGTATTTT
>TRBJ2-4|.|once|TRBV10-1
CASSPADGLAKNIQYF
TGCGCCAGCAGCCCGGCTGACGGACTAGCCAAAAACATTCAGTACTTC
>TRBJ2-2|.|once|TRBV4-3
CASSQVGGGAFTGELFF
TGCGCCAGCAGCCAAGTGGGGGGCGGAGCCTTCACCGGGGAGCTGTTTTTT
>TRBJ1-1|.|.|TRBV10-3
CATQLGTEAFF
TGTGCCACCCAACTAGGCACTGAAGCTTTCTTT
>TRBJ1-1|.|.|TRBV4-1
CASSQVGRSGTEAFF
TGCGCCAGCAGCCAAGTGGGCCGATCGGGGACTGAAGCTTTCTTT
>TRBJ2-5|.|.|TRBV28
CASSSFLEGETQYF
TGTGCCAGCAGTTCCTTCCTGGAGGGGGAGACCCAGTACTTC
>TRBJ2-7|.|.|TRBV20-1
CSARTPYEQYF
TGCAGTGCTAGGACCCCCTACGAGCAGTACTTC
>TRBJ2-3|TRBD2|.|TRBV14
CASSQELLAGGDTQYF
TGTGCCAGCAGCCAAGAGTTGCTAGCGGGAGGCGATACGCAGTATTTT
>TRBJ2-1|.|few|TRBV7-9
CASSTRNNEQFF
TGTGCCAGCAGCACCCGCAACAATGAGCAGTTCTTC